This T cell receptor (beta chain) comes out of a study of long-term antiretroviral therapy in people with HIV. Findings and limits, study-wide: Following ART, diversity rose but still fell short of transplant donor controls.

Treatment of all HIV participants took place in the United States. Version v3.0 of the immunoSEQ assay ran at survey level. Produced via immunoSEQ multiplex PCR; TCRdb's table is partial and in-frame only. The profile shows tens of thousands of clones, roughly 84% of them singletons. CDR1 and CDR2 from the germline V gene are LGHNA and YSLEER. This CDR3 region has 14 residues. With V trimmed by 1 base and J by 5 bases, 3 bases remained unmatched. On this clone itself: Its target is unknown.

The chain combines TRBV4-3 with TRBJ2-3, with 7 bases identical to TRBD2. This clonotype was obtained from a young man with HIV. The starting material was unsorted PBMCs, obtained almost 6 years after starting antiretroviral therapy. The CDR3: CASSQAVAGDTQYF. Here the CDR3 DNA reads TGCGCCAGCAGCCAAGCGGTAGCGGGAGATACGCAGTATTTT.